This T cell receptor beta chain was recovered during a study of blood T cell repertoires in COVID-19. Study-wide background: The United States, Italy and Spain supplied acute and convalescent COVID-19 samples.

This clone was observed a single time. The CDR3 is made up of 19 amino acids. Germline trimming cut 3 bases from V and 0 bases from J; bases unmatched to any gene: 10. In germline, CDR1 is LGHDT, CDR2 YNNKEL (reference sequence). Source study methods: Cell counts per sample came from amplifying reference gene primers. Data came from immunoSEQ multiplex PCR; TCRdb stores just in-frame clones and leaves some out. D and trimming were read from the DNA, whereas the V and J calls and clone size are those reported in that table. This table has 61,000 or so clones, 88% appearing once. The source of this sequence is a woman of 80 years or more with active COVID-19. The chain uses TRBV3-1 (or the pseudogene TRBV3-2) and TRBJ2-3, with 12 nucleotides matching TRBD2. The sample was peripheral blood. This CDR3 is CASSQGAWTSGTSTDTQYF. In DNA form, the CDR3 reads TGTGCCAGCAGCCAGGGGGCGTGGACTAGCGGGACTAGCACAGATACGCAGTATTTT.